One and the same sample provided the 11 T cell receptor beta chains below, sequenced in a study of blood T cell repertoires in COVID-19 (dated by TCRdb to between 2020 and 2021). The method was the immunoSEQ multiplex PCR assay. TCRdb re-hosts the immuneACCESS table, in-frame sequences only. Its copies lack some clones; in the studies checked, an unresolved V gene accounts for under half of them, and the cause for the rest is not known. This sample has about 250,000 clones in its table, and around 87% of those were observed once. The ten top clones hold about 6% of the sample. The specimen sequenced was PBMCs or T cells enriched from blood (not recorded which). These receptor sequences come from a woman aged 30 to 39 with acute COVID-19.

The rearrangement uses TRBV9 and TRBJ1-1, with TRBD1 matching 8 bases. This CDR3 region has 17 residues. The germline gives CDR1 SGDLS, CDR2 YYNGEE. The J segment lost 4 bases and the V segment lost 0 bases, leaving 11 bases of the junction unmatched. In DNA form, the CDR3 reads TGTGCCAGCAGCGTAGGTTTGGGCAGGGGGCCGGGCACTGAAGCTTTCTTT. Translating gives CASSVGLGRGPGTEAFF.

The gene calls are TRBV3-1 (or the pseudogene TRBV3-2) and TRBJ1-6, with 7 bases that match TRBD1. The germline gives CDR1 LGHDT, CDR2 YNNKEL (reference sequence). This CDR3 has 17 amino acids. Trimming cost V 1 base and J 2 bases; bases outside gene matches: 5. The CDR3 DNA sequence: TGTGCCAGCAGCCAAGTGGACAGGCCGACCTATAATTCACCCCTCCACTTT. It translates to CASSQVDRPTYNSPLHF.

V gene TRBV6-1 combines with J gene TRBJ2-1; TRBD2 aligns across 8 bases. This CDR3 comprises 14 residues. The trim removed 6 bases at V and 3 bases at J, leaving 4 bases unmatched. Germline CDR1 reads MNHNS; CDR2 reads SASEGT. CDR3: CASRDREGYNEQFF. CDR3 DNA sequence: TGTGCCAGCAGGGACCGGGAGGGCTACAATGAGCAGTTCTTC.

V is TRBV2 and J is TRBJ1-2, with D unclear. Per germline, CDR1 SNHLY and CDR2 FYNNEI. The CDR3 has 11 residues. V was pared by 6 bases and J by 8 bases, with 10 bases between. The CDR3 protein is CASSRYEGYTF. The CDR3 nucleotides are TGTGCCAGCAGCAGGTACGAAGGCTACACCTTC.

The V gene is TRBV4-1, the J gene TRBJ2-6, with 8 nucleotides matching TRBD1. V dropped 3 bases and J dropped 2; count of bases not matched to a gene: 3. Germline lookup yields CDR1 MGHRA and CDR2 YSYEKL. This CDR3 comprises 16 residues. This chain's CDR3 is CASSQIQGAGANVLTF. CDR3 bases: TGCGCCAGCAGCCAGATACAGGGGGCTGGGGCCAACGTCCTGACTTTC.

V usage is TRBV19 and J usage is TRBJ1-5, with a possible D match to TRBD1 (5 bases). V dropped 2 bases and J dropped 3 bases, with 14 bases sitting between them. This CDR3 has 16 residues. Germline CDR1 LNHDA, CDR2 SQIVND (reference sequence). The CDR3 protein is CASSISPARDNQPQHF. CDR3 coding DNA: TGTGCCAGTAGTATATCCCCGGCCAGGGACAATCAGCCCCAGCATTTT.

The chain links TRBV7-2 to TRBJ1-5; possibly TRBD1 for D (5 bases). This CDR3 is built from 15 residues. CDR1 is SGHTA, CDR2 FQGNSA, per germline. The V end was cut by 5 bases, the J end by 0 bases, with 11 bases between. CDR3 region: CASSEAGISNQPQHF. CDR3 nucleotide sequence: TGTGCCAGCAGCGAGGCAGGGATTAGCAATCAGCCCCAGCATTTT.

The chain combines TRBV19 with TRBJ2-7, with 8 bases lining up with TRBD1. The V gene end was trimmed by 3 bases and the J gene end by 3 bases; junction bases not matched to a gene: 4. CDR1 and CDR2 (germline): LNHDA, SQIVND (reference sequence). The CDR3 sequence is 14 residues long. The CDR3 sequence is CASSIGDRIYEQYF. The DNA of the CDR3 is TGTGCCAGTAGTATTGGGGACAGGATCTACGAGCAGTACTTC.

V usage is TRBV5-1 and J usage is TRBJ1-5, with D unresolved. The CDR3 has 13 residues. The ends were cut back, 5 bases at V and 5 bases at J, with 11 bases in the middle. Per the germline V gene, CDR1 is SGHRS and CDR2 is YFSETQ. CDR3 bases: TGCGCCAGCAGGCAAGGAGAGGATCAGCCCCAGCATTTT. Protein: CASRQGEDQPQHF.

The V and J genes are TRBV19 and TRBJ2-7; a weak D match, TRBD1 (7 bases). The ends were cut back, 3 bases at V and 1 base at J, with 10 bases in the middle. This CDR3 contains 14 residues. Germline V gene lookup returns CDR1 LNHDA and CDR2 SQIVND (reference sequence). In DNA form, the CDR3 reads TGTGCCAGTAGTATCGGGGGACAGTCCTACGAGCAGTACTTC. This encodes CASSIGGQSYEQYF.

The rearrangement links TRBV6-5 to TRBJ2-7; 8 bases map to TRBD2. The CDR3 sequence is 14 residues long. Germline trimming cut 5 bases from V and 3 bases from J; bases unmatched to any gene: 6. The germline V gene has CDR1 MNHEY and CDR2 SVGAGI. CDR3 in amino acids: CASSPGLAGYEQYF. The CDR3 DNA follows: TGTGCCAGCAGTCCTGGACTAGCTGGCTACGAGCAGTACTTC.